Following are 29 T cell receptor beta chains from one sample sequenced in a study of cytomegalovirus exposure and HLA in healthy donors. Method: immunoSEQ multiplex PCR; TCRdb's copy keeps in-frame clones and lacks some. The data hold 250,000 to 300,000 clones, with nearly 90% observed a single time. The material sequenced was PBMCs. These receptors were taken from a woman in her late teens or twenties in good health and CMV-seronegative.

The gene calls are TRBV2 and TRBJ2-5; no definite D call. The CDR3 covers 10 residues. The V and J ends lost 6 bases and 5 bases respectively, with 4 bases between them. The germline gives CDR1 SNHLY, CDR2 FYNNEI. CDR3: CASSTETQYF. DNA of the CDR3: TGTGCCAGCAGCACTGAGACCCAGTACTTC.

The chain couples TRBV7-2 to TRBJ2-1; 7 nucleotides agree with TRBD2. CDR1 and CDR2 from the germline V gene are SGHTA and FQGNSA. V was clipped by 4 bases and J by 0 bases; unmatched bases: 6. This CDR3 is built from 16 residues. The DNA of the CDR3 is TGTGCCAGCAGCTCAGCGGGGAGTAACTCCTACAATGAGCAGTTCTTC. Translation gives CASSSAGSNSYNEQFF.

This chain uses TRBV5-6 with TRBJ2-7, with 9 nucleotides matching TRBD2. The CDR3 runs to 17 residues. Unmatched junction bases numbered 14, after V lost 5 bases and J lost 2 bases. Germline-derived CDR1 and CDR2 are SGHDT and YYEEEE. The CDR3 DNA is TGTGCCAGCAGACCCACTCGCAGCGGGGGGCCAGCCTACGAGCAGTACTTC. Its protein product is CASRPTRSGGPAYEQYF. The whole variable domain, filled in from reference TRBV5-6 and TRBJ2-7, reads DAGVTQSPTHLIKTRGQQVTLRCSPKSGHDTVSWYQQALGQGPQFIFQYYEEEERQRGNFPDRFSGHQFPNYSSELNVNALLLGDSALYLCASRPTRSGGPAYEQYFGPGTRLTVT.

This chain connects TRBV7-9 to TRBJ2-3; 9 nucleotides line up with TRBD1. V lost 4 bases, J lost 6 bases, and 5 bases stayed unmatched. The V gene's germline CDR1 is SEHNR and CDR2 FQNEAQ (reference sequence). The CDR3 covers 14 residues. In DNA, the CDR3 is TGTGCCAGCAGCTCCGGGACAGGGAGGGATACGCAGTATTTT. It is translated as CASSSGTGRDTQYF.

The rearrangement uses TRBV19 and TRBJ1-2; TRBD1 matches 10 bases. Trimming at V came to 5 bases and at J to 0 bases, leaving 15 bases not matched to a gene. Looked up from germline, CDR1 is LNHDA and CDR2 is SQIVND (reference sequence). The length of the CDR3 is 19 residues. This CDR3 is CASSSGLGQGGPTNYGYTF. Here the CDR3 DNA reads TGTGCCAGTAGTTCCGGACTCGGACAGGGGGGACCTACTAACTATGGCTACACCTTC.

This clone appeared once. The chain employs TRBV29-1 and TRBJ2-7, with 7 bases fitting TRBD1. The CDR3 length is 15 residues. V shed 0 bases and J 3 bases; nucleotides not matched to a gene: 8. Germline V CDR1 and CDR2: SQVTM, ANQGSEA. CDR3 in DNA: TGCAGCGTTGAAGAAGCCTTCGGGACAGACTACGAGCAGTACTTC. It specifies CSVEEAFGTDYEQYF.

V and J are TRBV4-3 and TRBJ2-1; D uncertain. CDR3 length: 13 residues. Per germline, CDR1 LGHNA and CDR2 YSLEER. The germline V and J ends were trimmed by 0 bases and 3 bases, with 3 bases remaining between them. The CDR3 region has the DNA TGCGCCAGCAGCCAAGACAGCTACAATGAGCAGTTCTTC. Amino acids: CASSQDSYNEQFF.

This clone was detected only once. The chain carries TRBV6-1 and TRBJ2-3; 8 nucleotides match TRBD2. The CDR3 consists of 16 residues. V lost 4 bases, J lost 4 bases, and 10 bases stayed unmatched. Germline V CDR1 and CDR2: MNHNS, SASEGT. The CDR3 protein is CASSVGRGGQADTQYF. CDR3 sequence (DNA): TGTGCCAGCAGTGTAGGTCGGGGGGGCCAGGCAGATACGCAGTATTTT.

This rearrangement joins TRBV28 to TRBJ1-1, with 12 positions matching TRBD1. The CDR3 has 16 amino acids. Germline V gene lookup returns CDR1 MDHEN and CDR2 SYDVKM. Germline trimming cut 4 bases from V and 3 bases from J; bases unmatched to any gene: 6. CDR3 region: CASSSPGQGADTEAFF. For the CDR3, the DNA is TGTGCCAGCAGTTCCCCGGGACAGGGGGCAGACACTGAAGCTTTCTTT. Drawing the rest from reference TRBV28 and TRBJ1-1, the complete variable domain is DVKVTQSSRYLVKRTGEKVFLECVQDMDHENMFWYRQDPGLGLRLIYFSYDVKMKEKGDIPEGYSVSREKKERFSLILESASTNQTSMYLCASSSPGQGADTEAFFGQGTRLTVV.

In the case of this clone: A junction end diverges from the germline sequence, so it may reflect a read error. CDR3 protein: CASSLARQGPRTLLNTEAFF. The CDR3 DNA follows: TGTGCTAGCAGCTTAGCGAGACAGGGACCGCGGACGTTACTGAACACTGAAGCTTTCTTT. This chain links TRBV7-7 with TRBJ1-1; 7 nucleotides agree with TRBD1. The CDR3 is 20 amino acids. CDR1 is SSHAT and CDR2 is FNYEAQ in the germline V gene (reference sequence).

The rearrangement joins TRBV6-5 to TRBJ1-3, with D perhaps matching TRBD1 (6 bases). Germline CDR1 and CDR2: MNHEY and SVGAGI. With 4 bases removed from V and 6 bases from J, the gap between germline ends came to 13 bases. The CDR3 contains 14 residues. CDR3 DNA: TGTGCCAGCAGTTTATCGACAGGACCAAACACCATATATTTT. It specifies CASSLSTGPNTIYF.

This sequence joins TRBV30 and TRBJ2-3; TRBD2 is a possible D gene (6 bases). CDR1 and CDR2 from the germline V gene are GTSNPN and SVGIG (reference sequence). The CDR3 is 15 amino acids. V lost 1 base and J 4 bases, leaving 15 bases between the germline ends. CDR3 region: CAWSEGMRGPDTQYF. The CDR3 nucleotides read TGTGCCTGGAGTGAGGGGATGCGGGGCCCAGATACGCAGTATTTT.

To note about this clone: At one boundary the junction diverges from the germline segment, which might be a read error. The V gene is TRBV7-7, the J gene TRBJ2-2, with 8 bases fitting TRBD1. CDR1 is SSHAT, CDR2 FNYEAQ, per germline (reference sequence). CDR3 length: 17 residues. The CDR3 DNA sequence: TGTGCTAGCAGCCCACGGACAGGGCCGTTGAACACCGGGGAGCTGTTTTTT. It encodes CASSPRTGPLNTGELFF. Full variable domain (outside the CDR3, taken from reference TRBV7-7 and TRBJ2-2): GAGVSQSPRYKVTKRGQDVTLRCDPISSHATLYWYQQALGQGPEFLTYFNYEAQPDKSGLPSDRFSAERPEGSISTLTIQRTEQRDSAMYRCASSPRTGPLNTGELFFGEGSRLTVL.

Written as DNA, the CDR3 is TGTGCCAGCAGCGCCTCCGGGACAAGGAACACTGAAGCTTTCTTT. This translates into CASSASGTRNTEAFF. The chain combines TRBV11-3 with TRBJ1-1; possibly TRBD1 for D (6 bases). CDR3 size: 15 residues. Germline loops: CDR1 SGHNT, CDR2 YENEEA. Trimming shortened V by 5 bases and J by 1 base, and 14 bases separated the two germline ends.

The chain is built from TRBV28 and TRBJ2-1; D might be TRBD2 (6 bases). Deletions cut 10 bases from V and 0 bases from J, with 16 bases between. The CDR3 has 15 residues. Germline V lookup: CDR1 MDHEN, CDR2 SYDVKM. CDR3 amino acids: CATRVRGSSYNEQFF. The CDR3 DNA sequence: TGTGCCACCAGAGTCCGGGGGAGCTCCTACAATGAGCAGTTCTTC.

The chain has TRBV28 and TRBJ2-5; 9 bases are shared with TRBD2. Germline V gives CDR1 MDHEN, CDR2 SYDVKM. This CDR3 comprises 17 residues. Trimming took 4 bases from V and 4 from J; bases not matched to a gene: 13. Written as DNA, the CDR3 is TGTGCCAGCAGTTCCCAAAACGGACTAGCGTTGCGAGAGACCCAGTACTTC. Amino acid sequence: CASSSQNGLALRETQYF.

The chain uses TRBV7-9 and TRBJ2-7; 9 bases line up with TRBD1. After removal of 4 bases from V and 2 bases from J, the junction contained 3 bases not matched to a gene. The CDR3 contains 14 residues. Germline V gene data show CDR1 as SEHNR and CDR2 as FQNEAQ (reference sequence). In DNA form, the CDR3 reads TGTGCCAGCAGCTGGGGACAGGGAACCTACGAGCAGTACTTC. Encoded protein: CASSWGQGTYEQYF.

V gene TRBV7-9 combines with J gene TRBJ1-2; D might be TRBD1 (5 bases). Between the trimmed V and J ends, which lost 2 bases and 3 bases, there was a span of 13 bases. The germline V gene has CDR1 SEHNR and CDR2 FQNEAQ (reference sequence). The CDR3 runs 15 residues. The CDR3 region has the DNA TGTGCCAGCAGCTTAAACGAAGCGACAGACTATGGCTACACCTTC. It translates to CASSLNEATDYGYTF. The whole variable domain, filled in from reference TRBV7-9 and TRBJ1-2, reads DTGVSQNPRHKITKRGQNVTFRCDPISEHNRLYWYRQTLGQGPEFLTYFQNEAQLEKSRLLSDRFSAERPKGSFSTLEIQRTEQGDSAMYLCASSLNEATDYGYTFGSGTRLTVV.

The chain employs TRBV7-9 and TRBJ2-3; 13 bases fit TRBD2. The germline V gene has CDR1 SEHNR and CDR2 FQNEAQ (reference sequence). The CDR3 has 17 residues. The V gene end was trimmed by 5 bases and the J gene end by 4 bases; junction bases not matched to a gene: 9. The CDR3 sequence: CASSPRLAGGTADTQYF. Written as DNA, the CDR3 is TGTGCCAGCAGCCCTAGACTAGCGGGGGGTACCGCAGATACGCAGTATTTT. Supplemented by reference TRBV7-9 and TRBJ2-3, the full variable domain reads DTGVSQNPRHKITKRGQNVTFRCDPISEHNRLYWYRQTLGQGPEFLTYFQNEAQLEKSRLLSDRFSAERPKGSFSTLEIQRTEQGDSAMYLCASSPRLAGGTADTQYFGPGTRLTVL.

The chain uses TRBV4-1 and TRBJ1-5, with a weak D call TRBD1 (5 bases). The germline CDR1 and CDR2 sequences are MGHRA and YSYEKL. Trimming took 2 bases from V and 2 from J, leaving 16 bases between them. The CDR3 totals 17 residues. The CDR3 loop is CASSQIEKRGRNQPQHF. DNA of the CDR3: TGCGCCAGCAGCCAAATAGAGAAGCGGGGACGCAATCAGCCCCAGCATTTT.

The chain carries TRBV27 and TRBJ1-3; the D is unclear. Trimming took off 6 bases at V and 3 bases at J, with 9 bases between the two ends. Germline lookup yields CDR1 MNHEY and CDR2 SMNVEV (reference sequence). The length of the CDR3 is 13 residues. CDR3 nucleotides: TGTGCCAGCAGCCCAAACTATGGAAACACCATATATTTT. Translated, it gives CASSPNYGNTIYF.

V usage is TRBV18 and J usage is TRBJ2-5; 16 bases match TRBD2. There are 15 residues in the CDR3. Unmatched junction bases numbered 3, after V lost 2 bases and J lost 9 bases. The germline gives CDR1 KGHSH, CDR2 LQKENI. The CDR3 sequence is CASSPSGTSGGAQYF. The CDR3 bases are TGTGCCAGCTCACCATCCGGGACTAGCGGGGGGGCCCAGTACTTC.

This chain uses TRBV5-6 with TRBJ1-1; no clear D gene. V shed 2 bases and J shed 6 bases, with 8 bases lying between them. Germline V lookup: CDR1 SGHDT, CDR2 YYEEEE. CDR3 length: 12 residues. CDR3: CASSLWASEAFF. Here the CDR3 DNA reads TGTGCCAGCAGCTTATGGGCGTCTGAAGCTTTCTTT.

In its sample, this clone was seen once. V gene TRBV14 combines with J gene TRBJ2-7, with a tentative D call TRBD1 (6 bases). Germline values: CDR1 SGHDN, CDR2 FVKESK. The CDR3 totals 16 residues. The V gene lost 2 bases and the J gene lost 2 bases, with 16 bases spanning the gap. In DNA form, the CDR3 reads TGTGCCAGCAGCCAACCAACAGGGAAGAATCCCTACGAGCAGTACTTC. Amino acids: CASSQPTGKNPYEQYF. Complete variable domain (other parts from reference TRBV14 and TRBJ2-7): EAGVTQFPSHSVIEKGQTVTLRCDPISGHDNLYWYRRVMGKEIKFLLHFVKESKQDESGMPNNRFLAERTGGTYSTLKVQPAELEDSGVYFCASSQPTGKNPYEQYFGPGTRLTVT.

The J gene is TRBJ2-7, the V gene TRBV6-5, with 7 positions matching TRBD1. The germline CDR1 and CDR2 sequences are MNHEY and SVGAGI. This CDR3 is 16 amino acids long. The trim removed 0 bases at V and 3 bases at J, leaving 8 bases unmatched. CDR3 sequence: CASSYSTEQGYYEQYV. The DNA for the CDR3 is TGTGCCAGCAGTTACTCCACCGAACAGGGGTACTACGAGCAGTACGTC.

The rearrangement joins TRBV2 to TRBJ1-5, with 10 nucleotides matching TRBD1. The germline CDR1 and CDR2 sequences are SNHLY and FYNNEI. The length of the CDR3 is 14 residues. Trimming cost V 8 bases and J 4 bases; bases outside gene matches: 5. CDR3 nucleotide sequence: TGTGCCAGCGGAGGGACAGGGGAAAATCAGCCCCAGCATTTT. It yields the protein CASGGTGENQPQHF.

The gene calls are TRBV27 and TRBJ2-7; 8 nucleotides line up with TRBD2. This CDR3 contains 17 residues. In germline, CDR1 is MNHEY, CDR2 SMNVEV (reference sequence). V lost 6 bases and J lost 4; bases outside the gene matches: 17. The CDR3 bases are TGTGCCAGCAGCCACGGCGGGGGGACGGGTGTTAAATACGAGCAGTACTTC. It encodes CASSHGGGTGVKYEQYF.

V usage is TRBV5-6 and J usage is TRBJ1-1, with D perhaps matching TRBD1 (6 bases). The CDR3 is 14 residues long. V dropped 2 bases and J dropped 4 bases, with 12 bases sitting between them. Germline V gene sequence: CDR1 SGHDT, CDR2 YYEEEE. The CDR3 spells CASSLQQGGTEAFF. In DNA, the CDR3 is TGTGCCAGCAGCTTACAACAGGGTGGCACTGAAGCTTTCTTT.

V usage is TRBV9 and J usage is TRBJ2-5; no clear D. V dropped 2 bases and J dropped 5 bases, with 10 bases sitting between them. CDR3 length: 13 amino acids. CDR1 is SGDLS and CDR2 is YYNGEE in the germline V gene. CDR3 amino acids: CASSVGVVETQYF. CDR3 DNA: TGTGCCAGCAGCGTTGGAGTTGTGGAGACCCAGTACTTC.